One sample yielded the 28 T cell receptor beta chains listed below, sequenced in a study of blood T cells in healthy people across ages. Through a sample-barcoded 5' primer and a J-beta primer mix, a second PCR was run for about 7 to 12 cycles. TCRdb recomputed calls from the 5' RACE reads with MiXCR, one row per CDR3 protein. The data contain about 690,000 distinct CDR3 sequences, 35% to 50% of them singletons. Sequencing was carried out using blood. These receptors all stem from an elderly man in good health.

A remark on this clonotype: A much larger clone differs from this one at a single base, so this may be a read error. V gene TRBV7-2 combines with J gene TRBJ2-7; the D gene could be TRBD1 or TRBD2 (6 bases each). From germline, CDR1 is SGHTA and CDR2 FQGNSA. Trimming stripped 3 bases from V and 8 bases from J, with 17 bases between. This CDR3 contains 14 residues. The CDR3 nucleotides are TGTGCCAGCAGCTTCGGGGGCTCGAAATACAAGCAGTACTTC. Its translation is CASSFGGSKYKQYF.

This clonotype was counted ten times or more. J is TRBJ2-5 and V is TRBV7-2, with no clear D. Germline-derived CDR1 and CDR2 are SGHTA and FQGNSA. This CDR3 is built from 14 residues. V dropped 4 bases and J dropped 4 bases, with 13 bases sitting between them. CDR3 sequence: CASSSTFSGETQYF. The CDR3 nucleotides are TGTGCCAGCAGCTCGACATTCTCAGGAGAGACCCAGTACTTC.

This clonotype was detected a few times. V is TRBV2 and J is TRBJ1-2; 9 nucleotides agree with TRBD1. The V gene end was trimmed by 6 bases and the J gene end by 2 bases; junction bases not matched to a gene: 4. This CDR3 region has 14 residues. CDR1 is SNHLY, CDR2 FYNNEI, per germline. The chain's CDR3 is CASRDTGGNYGYTF. CDR3 DNA: TGTGCCAGCAGGGACACAGGGGGCAACTATGGCTACACCTTC.

This clonotype was counted only a few times. V usage is TRBV15 and J usage is TRBJ1-1; D unclear. The CDR3 totals 12 residues. V was trimmed by 0 bases and J by 10 bases, leaving 9 bases between them. CDR1 is LNHNV and CDR2 is YYDKDF in the germline V gene (reference sequence). The CDR3 nucleotides read TGTGCCACCAGCAGAGATCTGAGCAGAGCTTTCTTT. As protein: CATSRDLSRAFF.

The chain joins TRBV9 to TRBJ2-1; no definite D call. Germline V gene sequence: CDR1 SGDLS, CDR2 YYNGEE. The CDR3 runs to 13 residues. V gave up 4 bases and J gave up 6 bases, with 11 bases separating them. CDR3 in amino acids: CASSPLPSNEQFF. The CDR3, as DNA: TGTGCCAGCAGCCCCTTGCCTAGCAATGAGCAGTTCTTC.

This chain links TRBV9 with TRBJ1-1, with D uncertain. CDR3 length equals 13 residues. Trimming removed 1 base at V and 1 base at J, with 5 bases between. Per the germline V gene, CDR1 is SGDLS and CDR2 is YYNGEE. CDR3 in DNA: TGTGCCAGCAGCGTAATGGCGAACACTGAAGCTTTCTTT. Residues: CASSVMANTEAFF.

This sequence joins TRBV7-6 and TRBJ2-1; D remains ambiguous. Germline lookup yields CDR1 SGHVS and CDR2 FNYEAQ. This CDR3 has 15 amino acids. V was shortened by 3 bases and J by 0 bases, with 9 bases between the two germline ends. This chain's CDR3 is CASSFKAASYNEQFF. DNA of the CDR3: TGTGCCAGCAGCTTTAAGGCAGCCTCCTACAATGAGCAGTTCTTC. The full variable domain, in which reference TRBV7-6 and TRBJ2-1 provide the parts outside the CDR3, is GAGVSQSPRYKVTKRGQDVALRCDPISGHVSLYWYRQALGQGPEFLTYFNYEAQQDKSGLPNDRFSAERPEGSISTLTIQRTEQRDSAMYRCASSFKAASYNEQFFGPGTRLTVL.

The chain combines TRBV7-9 with TRBJ2-5; D is possibly TRBD1 (5 bases). The germline V and J ends were trimmed by 2 bases and 3 bases, with 10 bases remaining between them. Germline-derived CDR1 and CDR2 are SEHNR and FQNEAQ (reference sequence). The length of the CDR3 is 14 residues. CDR3 sequence: CASSLNQGKETQYF. The CDR3 nucleotides read TGTGCCAGCAGCTTAAATCAGGGCAAAGAGACCCAGTACTTC.

The gene calls are TRBV20-1 and TRBJ2-7; 10 positions agree with TRBD2. CDR1 DFQATT and CDR2 SNEGSKA come from the germline V gene (reference sequence). The J segment lost 6 bases and the V segment lost 0 bases, leaving 8 bases of the junction unmatched. This CDR3 has 15 residues. CDR3 nucleotides: TGCAGTGCTAGAGATTATGGAGCGGGAGGGCGCGAGCAGTACTTC. Its protein product is CSARDYGAGGREQYF.

The chain recombines TRBV4-1 with TRBJ2-4; D is possibly TRBD1 (6 bases). The J call may not be correct, given that the DNA end is closer to TRBJ2-5. The germline V gene has CDR1 MGHRA and CDR2 YSYEKL. The CDR3 is 15 residues long. CDR3 coding DNA: TGCGCCAGCAGCCTTTTCGGGACACGCCAAGAGACCCAGTACTTC. As protein: CASSLFGTRQETQYF.

The chain recombines TRBV7-2 with TRBJ2-3; D is possibly TRBD2 (6 bases). The V gene's germline CDR1 is SGHTA and CDR2 FQGNSA. This CDR3 has 16 residues. V gave up 4 bases and J gave up 2 bases, with 16 bases separating them. This CDR3 reads CASSYMPLALTDTQYF. CDR3 bases: TGTGCCAGCAGCTATATGCCACTAGCTCTCACAGATACGCAGTATTTT.

The chain combines TRBV6-2 or TRBV6-3 with TRBJ2-1; 8 bases map to TRBD2. The junction had 14 bases not matched to a gene; V was cut back by 2 bases and J by 8 bases. The CDR3 has 17 amino acids. The germline CDR1 and CDR2 sequences are MNHEY and SVGEGT. CDR3 residues: CASSYTPWGTRNDEQFF. The CDR3 region has the DNA TGTGCCAGCAGTTACACACCCTGGGGGACTAGAAACGATGAGCAGTTCTTC.

V is TRBV20-1 and J is TRBJ2-5; D is unclear. This CDR3 region has 15 residues. From germline, CDR1 is DFQATT and CDR2 SNEGSKA (reference sequence). Trimming pared 1 base from V and 2 bases from J, leaving 14 bases between. The CDR3 reads CSARGWKRGQETQYF. The CDR3 nucleotides read TGCAGTGCTAGAGGATGGAAAAGAGGTCAAGAGACCCAGTACTTC.

The CDR3 DNA sequence: TGTGCCAGCAGTGAAAGTCAGAAGTACCAAGAGACCCAGTACTTC. Translation: CASSESQKYQETQYF. The V call is TRBV2, the J call TRBJ2-5; D gene unclear. Germline assignment: CDR1 SNHLY and CDR2 FYNNEI. This CDR3 is 15 amino acids long. Trimming cost V 2 bases and J 0 bases, with 10 bases left between them.

The chain joins TRBV30 to TRBJ2-2; 7 nucleotides align to TRBD1. With 5 bases clipped from V and 5 bases from J, the junction kept 5 bases outside the gene matches. This CDR3 spans 13 amino acids. Per the germline V gene, CDR1 is GTSNPN and CDR2 is SVGIG (reference sequence). CDR3 bases: TGTGCCTGGGGTTACAGGGGAACCGGGGAGCTGTTTTTT. Residues: CAWGYRGTGELFF.

The count of this clonotype is one. The J gene is TRBJ2-7, the V gene TRBV9; 8 bases align to TRBD2. The CDR3 contains 14 residues. Trimming removed 5 bases from V and 5 bases from J; junction bases left unmatched: 9. Germline V gene lookup returns CDR1 SGDLS and CDR2 YYNGEE. CDR3: CASSPSGLVNEQYF. The CDR3 DNA reads as TGTGCCAGCAGTCCCTCGGGACTAGTAAACGAGCAGTACTTC.

Details on this clonotype: A read error may be the cause here, since a much bigger clone is one base away. V and J are TRBV20-1 and TRBJ1-5; D is unresolved. This CDR3 spans 12 amino acids. The V gene's germline CDR1 is DFQATT and CDR2 SNEGSKA (reference sequence). The CDR3 protein is CSYGKGYHPQHF. The CDR3 nucleotides are TGCAGTTACGGGAAGGGTTATCACCCCCAGCATTTT.

This clonotype was counted many times. The rearrangement joins TRBV27 to TRBJ1-2; the match to TRBD1 covers 8 bases. Germline V gene sequence: CDR1 MNHEY, CDR2 SMNVEV (reference sequence). The CDR3 consists of 14 residues. The J segment lost 4 bases and the V segment lost 0 bases, leaving 1 base of the junction unmatched. The CDR3 here is CASSLSDRVYGYTF. In nucleotides, the CDR3 is TGTGCCAGCAGTTTATCGGACAGGGTCTATGGCTACACCTTC.

There are many counts of this clonotype. The V and J genes are TRBV5-1 and TRBJ2-5; 11 bases align to TRBD1. Trimming removed 6 bases from V and 5 bases from J; junction bases left unmatched: 9. Germline assignment: CDR1 SGHRS and CDR2 YFSETQ. This CDR3 is built from 15 residues. CDR3 residues: CASTGTGGAMETQYF. The CDR3 region has the DNA TGCGCCAGCACCGGGACAGGGGGTGCCATGGAGACCCAGTACTTC.

This clonotype was counted a few times. This chain joins TRBV6-4 and TRBJ2-1; 7 bases are shared with TRBD2. In germline, CDR1 is MRHNA, CDR2 SNTAGT. The CDR3 is 16 residues long. V lost 4 bases to trimming and J lost 8 bases; unmatched junction nucleotides: 14. In nucleotides, the CDR3 is TGTGCCAGCAGTGGCGACCCGGGACTAAGTCACGATGAGCAGTTCTTC. It codes for CASSGDPGLSHDEQFF.

This clonotype showed up many times. The chain carries TRBV7-9 and TRBJ2-1; the D is unclear. V lost 1 base to trimming and J lost 7 bases, with 5 bases between them. From germline, CDR1 is SEHNR and CDR2 FQNEAQ (reference sequence). CDR3 size: 12 residues. The CDR3 nucleotides read TGTGCCAGCAGCTTAGTGCCGAATGAGCAGTTCTTC. This gives the protein CASSLVPNEQFF.

Regarding this clonotype: This may arise from a read error, as a much more abundant clone is one base away. This chain uses TRBV12-3 or TRBV12-4 with TRBJ2-4; 11 bases fit TRBD1. V shed 6 bases and J 15 bases; nucleotides not matched to a gene: 13. The CDR3 consists of 14 residues. CDR3 region: CASSRDRGLSERYF. DNA for the CDR3: TGTGCCAGCAGCCGGGACAGGGGGTTATCCGAGCGGTACTTC.

This chain uses TRBV20-1 with TRBJ1-5; D might be TRBD1 (5 bases). Germline lookup yields CDR1 DFQATT and CDR2 SNEGSKA (reference sequence). The CDR3 loop spans 12 amino acids. The V and J ends lost 7 bases and 3 bases respectively, with 10 bases between them. The CDR3 sequence is CSGGDNNQPQHF. CDR3 nucleotide sequence: TGCAGTGGGGGGGATAACAATCAGCCCCAGCATTTT.

This chain joins TRBV6-2 or TRBV6-3 and TRBJ1-3; 7 bases map to TRBD1. CDR1 is MNHEY, CDR2 SVGEGT, per germline. CDR3 length: 16 residues. J was trimmed by 2 bases and V by 5 bases; bases with no gene match: 9. CDR3 loop: CASSPPMTGTGNTIYF. CDR3 DNA sequence: TGTGCCAGCAGTCCCCCGATGACAGGGACTGGAAACACCATATATTTT.

The V gene is TRBV5-1, the J gene TRBJ1-2, with D unclear. The CDR3 is made up of 14 amino acids. Germline V gene lookup returns CDR1 SGHRS and CDR2 YFSETQ. V dropped 0 bases and J dropped 7 bases, with 13 bases sitting between them. CDR3 coding DNA: TGCGCCAGCAGCTTGGGTGCGGCAACCCCTGGCTACACCTTC. As protein: CASSLGAATPGYTF.

The chain has TRBV4-1 and TRBJ2-6, with unresolved D. Per the germline V gene, CDR1 is MGHRA and CDR2 is YSYEKL. The CDR3 has 16 amino acids. V lost 1 base and J 6 bases, leaving 13 bases between the germline ends. Here the CDR3 reads CASSQVTGKEANVLTF. The CDR3 DNA is TGCGCCAGCAGCCAAGTGACGGGTAAAGAGGCCAACGTCCTGACTTTC.

In this sample, this clonotype turned up a few times. CDR3 sequence reads: CASSIRVQPQHF. CDR3 nucleotide sequence: TGTGCCAGCAGTATCAGGGTTCAGCCCCAGCATTTT. The J gene is TRBJ1-5, the V gene TRBV28; the D gene is possibly TRBD1 (5 bases). Germline V gene data show CDR1 as MDHEN and CDR2 as SYDVKM. V shed 5 bases and J shed 6 bases, with 8 bases lying between them. This CDR3 is 12 amino acids long. The whole variable domain, filled in from reference TRBV28 and TRBJ1-5, reads DVKVTQSSRYLVKRTGEKVFLECVQDMDHENMFWYRQDPGLGLRLIYFSYDVKMKEKGDIPEGYSVSREKKERFSLILESASTNQTSMYLCASSIRVQPQHFGDGTRLSIL.

CDR3 region: CASSGAVGTQYF. The CDR3 nucleotides are TGTGCCAGCAGTGGGGCCGTCGGGACCCAGTACTTC. The chain is built from TRBV28 and TRBJ2-5; possible D gene TRBD1, 5 bases. This CDR3 is built from 12 residues. The V gene lost 5 bases and the J gene lost 7 bases, with 11 bases spanning the gap. Germline values: CDR1 MDHEN, CDR2 SYDVKM.